The 19 T cell receptor beta chains presented below share a single source sample, sequenced in a study of CD8 T cells in ankylosing spondylitis. Their specific antigens are unknown. Study conclusions and caveats: Eight highly homologous variants made up a TCR beta motif, and this motif appeared characteristic of ankylosing spondylitis blood.

TCRdb used MiXCR to reprocess the 5' RACE reads, holding one entry per CDR3 protein. Counted here are 350,000 or so distinct CDR3 sequences, less than 10% occurring once; the ten biggest clones make up roughly 15%. Sequenced material: blood, either unsorted or a sorted T cell fraction (not recorded which). These receptors were taken from a male donor with ankylosing spondylitis.

At least ten counts were recorded for this clonotype. This rearrangement joins TRBV3-1 to TRBJ2-7; 8 nucleotides align to TRBD2. CDR1 is LGHDT, CDR2 YNNKEL, per germline (reference sequence). V shed 0 bases and J 6 bases; nucleotides not matched to a gene: 4. This CDR3 comprises 14 residues. DNA of the CDR3: TGTGCCAGCAGCCAAGATCGCCTAGCGGGCGAGCAGTACTTC. It encodes CASSQDRLAGEQYF.

This clonotype showed up just a few times. This chain links TRBV20-1 with TRBJ1-1; D unclear. Trimming removed 0 bases at V and 2 bases at J, with 7 bases between. Germline-derived CDR1 and CDR2 are DFQATT and SNEGSKA (reference sequence). The CDR3 has 13 residues. The CDR3 is CSARETRNTEAFF. CDR3 DNA sequence: TGCAGTGCTAGAGAGACCAGAAACACTGAAGCTTTCTTT.

There are many counts of this clonotype. The chain combines TRBV5-1 with TRBJ1-2, with D perhaps TRBD1 (6 bases). CDR1 is SGHRS and CDR2 is YFSETQ in the germline V gene. CDR3 size: 15 residues. The ends were cut back, 4 bases at V and 5 bases at J, with 18 bases in the middle. CDR3 protein: CASSLVGGAEYGYTF. In DNA, the CDR3 is TGCGCCAGCAGCCTGGTTGGGGGGGCGGAATATGGCTACACCTTC.

The V and J genes are TRBV7-6 and TRBJ2-3; TRBD2 matches at 8 bases. The CDR3 spans 15 residues. Trimming took 3 bases from V and 1 from J; bases not matched to a gene: 3. Germline loops: CDR1 SGHVS, CDR2 FNYEAQ. The DNA of the CDR3 is TGTGCCAGCAGCTTCGGGACTAGGGGCACAGATACGCAGTATTTT. It translates to CASSFGTRGTDTQYF.

This clonotype came up a few times. CDR3 DNA: TGCGCCAGCAGCTTATTACCCTCGAGGGGTGAAGCTTTCTTT. Translation gives CASSLLPSRGEAFF. The chain carries TRBV5-1 and TRBJ1-1; D might be TRBD1 (5 bases). CDR1 and CDR2 from the germline V gene are SGHRS and YFSETQ. There are 14 residues in the CDR3. Between the trimmed V and J ends, which lost 2 bases and 7 bases, there was a span of 15 bases.

This chain links TRBV20-1 with TRBJ2-1; a weak D match, TRBD2 (6 bases). The V gene's germline CDR1 is DFQATT and CDR2 SNEGSKA (reference sequence). Trimming pared 6 bases from V and 4 bases from J, leaving 10 bases between. This CDR3 comprises 12 residues. CDR3 sequence: CSARLGYNEQFF. In DNA form, the CDR3 reads TGCAGTGCCAGACTAGGATACAATGAGCAGTTCTTC.

This clonotype was detected only a few times. V gene TRBV5-1 combines with J gene TRBJ2-3; D might be TRBD2 (6 bases). Germline V CDR1 and CDR2: SGHRS, YFSETQ. Trimming removed 2 bases at V and 6 bases at J, with 16 bases between. The length of the CDR3 is 15 residues. CDR3 sequence reads: CASSFGPGRSDTQYF. The CDR3 bases are TGCGCCAGCAGCTTCGGACCAGGGAGGAGCGATACGCAGTATTTT.

The chain recombines TRBV12-5 with TRBJ2-1; a possible D gene is TRBD2 (6 bases). The ends were cut back, 7 bases at V and 4 bases at J, with 8 bases in the middle. The CDR3 covers 12 residues. The germline gives CDR1 LGHNT, CDR2 FRNRAP. The CDR3, as DNA: TGTGCTAGTGCGGCGGGGTACAATGAGCAGTTCTTC. Amino acid sequence: CASAAGYNEQFF.

This clonotype was counted many times. This chain connects TRBV12-3 or TRBV12-4 to TRBJ2-1; 9 bases agree with TRBD2. The CDR3 sequence is 16 residues long. The ends lost 4 bases at V and 3 bases at J; junction bases unmatched: 7. In nucleotides, the CDR3 is TGTGCCAGCAGTTCGGGTAGCGGGAGTTTCTACAATGAGCAGTTCTTC. Encoded protein: CASSSGSGSFYNEQFF.

This clonotype was picked up many times. The J gene is TRBJ2-2, the V gene TRBV5-1, with 9 positions matching TRBD1. CDR1 SGHRS and CDR2 YFSETQ come from the germline V gene. Trimming took 4 bases from V and 6 from J; bases not matched to a gene: 7. The CDR3 runs 15 residues. The CDR3 reads CASSEGTGLAGELFF. The DNA of the CDR3 is TGCGCCAGCAGCGAGGGGACAGGGCTCGCCGGGGAGCTGTTTTTT.

The V gene is TRBV6-1, the J gene TRBJ2-7; D is possibly TRBD2 (6 bases). Germline lookup yields CDR1 MNHNS and CDR2 SASEGT. The CDR3 contains 15 residues. V lost 8 bases, J lost 5 bases, and 22 bases lay in between. The CDR3 here is CASLTQPLAPNEQYF. In nucleotides, the CDR3 is TGTGCCAGCTTAACTCAGCCACTAGCACCGAACGAGCAGTACTTC.

The rearrangement joins TRBV20-1 to TRBJ1-1; 9 bases are shared with TRBD1. Germline V lookup: CDR1 DFQATT, CDR2 SNEGSKA (reference sequence). The CDR3 runs to 19 residues. V shed 6 bases and J 0 bases; nucleotides not matched to a gene: 20. The CDR3 DNA reads TGCAGTGCCCGGGGCGCCGCTAGGGGACAGGGAATCATGAACACTGAAGCTTTCTTT. Amino acids: CSARGAARGQGIMNTEAFF.

The V call is TRBV20-1, the J call TRBJ2-1; the match to TRBD2 covers 9 bases. Germline trimming cut 3 bases from V and 10 bases from J; bases unmatched to any gene: 10. Germline V gene lookup returns CDR1 DFQATT and CDR2 SNEGSKA (reference sequence). The CDR3 runs 14 residues. CDR3 protein: CSARSPTSGPEQFF. CDR3 sequence (DNA): TGCAGTGCTAGGAGCCCGACTAGCGGACCCGAGCAGTTCTTC.

This clonotype has a handful of counts. The CDR3 DNA is TGTGCCACCAGCTACGGGACTAGCGGGAGTCCGGGGGCAGATACGCAGTATTTT. Its translation: CATSYGTSGSPGADTQYF. The chain combines TRBV15 with TRBJ2-3; 14 bases are a match to TRBD2. CDR3 length: 18 residues. Per germline, CDR1 LNHNV and CDR2 YYDKDF (reference sequence). The ends lost 5 bases at V and 4 bases at J; junction bases unmatched: 11.

The chain recombines TRBV4-1 with TRBJ2-7; the D gene could be TRBD1 or TRBD2 (6 bases each). Germline loops: CDR1 MGHRA, CDR2 YSYEKL. Trimming left V 1 base short and J 1 base short, with 14 bases between. The CDR3 loop spans 16 amino acids. The DNA of the CDR3 is TGCGCCAGCAGCCAAGGGGGGCGGGATGGGTCCTACGAGCAGTACTTC. It is translated as CASSQGGRDGSYEQYF.

This clonotype was observed at least ten times. The rearrangement links TRBV28 to TRBJ2-1; D perhaps matches TRBD2 (6 bases). The CDR3 runs to 17 residues. V lost 0 bases and J 2 bases, leaving 14 bases between the germline ends. Germline V gene sequence: CDR1 MDHEN, CDR2 SYDVKM. In nucleotides, the CDR3 is TGTGCCAGCAGTTTATGGGTTAGGGAGGAAACCTACAATGAGCAGTTCTTC. Protein: CASSLWVREETYNEQFF. Complete variable domain (other parts from reference TRBV28 and TRBJ2-1): DVKVTQSSRYLVKRTGEKVFLECVQDMDHENMFWYRQDPGLGLRLIYFSYDVKMKEKGDIPEGYSVSREKKERFSLILESASTNQTSMYLCASSLWVREETYNEQFFGPGTRLTVL.

This clonotype was detected a few times. The rearrangement uses TRBV15 and TRBJ2-3, with 10 bases lining up with TRBD2. The CDR3 covers 17 residues. Germline V lookup: CDR1 LNHNV, CDR2 YYDKDF (reference sequence). V dropped 0 bases and J dropped 2; count of bases not matched to a gene: 5. The CDR3 DNA reads as TGTGCCACCAGCAGAGATGGAGCGGGAGGGCTCACAGATACGCAGTATTTT. Protein: CATSRDGAGGLTDTQYF.

On this clonotype: Since no conserved phenylalanine or tryptophan closes the CDR3, a read error is the likely cause. This chain links TRBV29-1 with TRBJ2-3; 8 positions agree with TRBD1. V shed 3 bases and J 6 bases; nucleotides not matched to a gene: 14. Germline lookup yields CDR1 SQVTM and CDR2 ANQGSEA. The CDR3 contains 16 residues. CDR3 sequence: CSVEPARTGPPDTQYL. In DNA form, the CDR3 reads TGCAGCGTTGAGCCCGCCCGGACAGGGCCGCCCGATACGCAGTATTTA.

A few counts support this clonotype. V gene TRBV29-1 combines with J gene TRBJ2-7; 8 nucleotides match TRBD1. V gave up 4 bases and J gave up 6 bases; unmatched junction bases: 5. The CDR3 runs 12 residues. Germline loops: CDR1 SQVTM, CDR2 ANQGSEA. Here the CDR3 reads CSVVTGVTEQYF. The CDR3 DNA reads TGCAGCGTTGTGACAGGGGTGACCGAGCAGTACTTC.